These T cell receptor beta chains were read from a single sample in a study of OX40 agonist ivuxolimab in advanced cancers. Clones were sequenced by immunoSEQ multiplex PCR, and TCRdb holds only the in-frame ones, with some missing. The sample lists 60,000 to 75,000 clones, roughly 84% occurring once. The input for sequencing was CD4+ or CD8+ T cells sorted from blood, taken in a trial of the OX40 agonist ivuxolimab. All receptors come from an adult with an advanced solid tumor such as melanoma, head and neck, liver or kidney cancer. CDR3s include the opening cysteine and the closing phenylalanine or tryptophan.

V gene	J gene	CDR3 protein
TRBV10-2	TRBJ2-5	CASGKLAGKETQYF
TRBV18	TRBJ1-5	CASSWDRIYQPQHF
TRBV19	TRBJ1-1	CASKAGSNTEAFF
TRBV15	TRBJ1-4	CATSRDPRSANEKLFF
TRBV6-4	TRBJ2-1	CASSDSSRSSYNEQFF
TRBV19	TRBJ1-2	CASSIGGRGLYGYTF
TRBV19	TRBJ2-3	CASSNPRGTDTQYF
TRBV27	TRBJ1-3	CASSPLTGFGNTIYF
TRBV19	TRBJ2-1	CASSIDGFCGGGASCEQFF
TRBV5-1	TRBJ2-5	CASSFGTGGQETQYF
TRBV19	TRBJ1-1	CASSQQGRATEAFF
TRBV12-5	TRBJ2-2	CASGRGANTGELFF
TRBV27	TRBJ2-7	CASSLRTGTYEQYF
TRBV11-1	TRBJ1-2	CASSRGQGKDTF
TRBV19	TRBJ2-3	CASSIDGIAGYTQYF
TRBV2	TRBJ2-3	CASSDWGLSTDTQYF
TRBV5-4	TRBJ1-2	CASGERGTLNYGYTF
TRBV6-5	TRBJ2-7	CASSGRQGEKGEQYF
TRBV5-4	TRBJ1-4	CASSRRGGREKLFF
TRBV5-4	TRBJ1-1	CASSLIDPNTEAFF
TRBV5-4	TRBJ1-2	CASSLVDSYGYTF
TRBV19	TRBJ2-5	CASSISGTGVVTQYF
TRBV10-2	TRBJ1-5	CASGGGAGQPQHF
TRBV30	TRBJ1-3	CAWESTVINTIYF